A single sample is the source of the 8 T cell receptor beta chains below, sequenced in a study of cytomegalovirus exposure and HLA in healthy donors. The PCR employed 60 Vbeta primers together with 13 Jbeta primers. Data came from immunoSEQ multiplex PCR; TCRdb stores just in-frame clones and leaves some out. The sample includes 120,000 or so clones, roughly four fifths of them seen just once. The sequencing input was PBMCs. These receptors came from a man between 18 and 35 years old in good health and CMV-seronegative.

This chain links TRBV7-2 with TRBJ1-2; D not resolved. Between the trimmed V and J ends, which lost 2 bases and 5 bases, there was a span of 6 bases. The CDR3 has 12 amino acids. In germline, CDR1 is SGHTA, CDR2 FQGNSA. CDR3 amino acids: CASSLYGYGYTF. The CDR3 bases are TGTGCCAGCAGCTTATACGGTTATGGCTACACCTTC.

The V gene is TRBV6-5, the J gene TRBJ1-2; TRBD1 might be the D (5 bases). Trimming shortened V by 2 bases and J by 3 bases, and 16 bases separated the two germline ends. From germline, CDR1 is MNHEY and CDR2 SVGAGI. CDR3 length: 16 residues. In nucleotides, the CDR3 is TGTGCCAGCAGTTACAGGTTGGGGCGACCAGACTATGGCTACACCTTC. Its protein is CASSYRLGRPDYGYTF.

The chain carries TRBV6-5 and TRBJ1-4; 7 bases match TRBD1. Germline V CDR1 and CDR2: MNHEY, SVGAGI. The junction had 10 bases not matched to a gene; V was cut back by 5 bases and J by 7 bases. The CDR3 consists of 15 residues. This CDR3 reads CASSPVTGVGEKLFF. The CDR3 DNA follows: TGTGCCAGCAGTCCCGTCACAGGGGTCGGTGAAAAACTGTTTTTT.

CDR3 DNA sequence: TGTGCCAGTAGTATAGGTACGCGGGGAGCTTCACCCCTCCACTTT. It translates to CASSIGTRGASPLHF. V is TRBV19 and J is TRBJ1-6; D uncertain. This CDR3 comprises 15 residues. Between the trimmed V and J ends, which lost 1 base and 9 bases, there was a span of 13 bases. Germline values: CDR1 LNHDA, CDR2 SQIVND (reference sequence).

This clone was seen only a few times. The chain has TRBV7-2 and TRBJ1-1; no firm D call. CDR1 is SGHTA, CDR2 FQGNSA, per germline. The V end was cut by 5 bases, the J end by 0 bases, with 10 bases between. The CDR3 is 14 residues long. The CDR3 DNA reads as TGTGCCAGCAGCCCCCCTTCGTTGAACACTGAAGCTTTCTTT. Amino acids: CASSPPSLNTEAFF.

The chain joins TRBV7-9 to TRBJ1-2, with 9 bases matching TRBD1. J lost 4 bases, V lost 5 bases, and 5 bases had no gene match. Germline loops: CDR1 SEHNR, CDR2 FQNEAQ (reference sequence). The CDR3 contains 14 residues. CDR3 in amino acids: CASSPGQGPYGYTF. The CDR3 nucleotides are TGTGCCAGCAGCCCGGGACAGGGTCCCTATGGCTACACCTTC. The full variable domain, in which reference TRBV7-9 and TRBJ1-2 provide the parts outside the CDR3, is DTGVSQNPRHKITKRGQNVTFRCDPISEHNRLYWYRQTLGQGPEFLTYFQNEAQLEKSRLLSDRFSAERPKGSFSTLEIQRTEQGDSAMYLCASSPGQGPYGYTFGSGTRLTVV.

The chain combines TRBV15 with TRBJ1-2, with a weak D call TRBD1 (6 bases). V was cut by 1 base and J by 6 bases, with 12 bases left in between. The germline V gene encodes CDR1 LNHNV and CDR2 YYDKDF (reference sequence). CDR3 length: 14 amino acids. The CDR3 region is CATSRGGTSNGYTF. CDR3 coding DNA: TGTGCCACCAGCAGAGGGGGGACATCGAATGGCTACACCTTC.

This chain links TRBV6-6 with TRBJ2-2; D is ambiguous. The ends were cut back, 5 bases at V and 8 bases at J, with 12 bases in the middle. The CDR3 runs to 13 residues. Germline CDR1 and CDR2: MNHNY and SVGAGI (reference sequence). CDR3 nucleotide sequence: TGTGCCAGCAGTGACCCGATACAGGGGGAGCTGTTTTTT. It is translated as CASSDPIQGELFF.